Below, 30 T cell receptor beta chains from the same sample are listed, as sequenced in a study of blood T cells in healthy people across ages. The authors ran a second PCR of 7 to 11 cycles using a sample-barcoded 5' primer and a J-beta primer mix. TCRdb analysed the 5' RACE reads with MiXCR anew, one entry per CDR3 protein. The sample has 550,000 to 650,000 distinct CDR3 sequences; approximately 30% are singletons. Sequencing was performed on blood. Every receptor here comes from a woman older than 75 in good health.

The V call is TRBV20-1, the J call TRBJ2-1; TRBD2 aligns across 7 bases. Trimming removed 1 base from V and 5 bases from J; junction bases left unmatched: 5. Germline loops: CDR1 DFQATT, CDR2 SNEGSKA (reference sequence). There are 14 residues in the CDR3. The DNA for the CDR3 is TGCAGTGCTAGAGTTGCGGGAGAGGACAATGAGCAGTTCTTC. This sequence encodes CSARVAGEDNEQFF.

To note about this clonotype: Just one base apart from a much larger clone, this may be a read error. V is TRBV5-1 and J is TRBJ2-3; D remains unclear. Germline CDR1 is SGHRS and CDR2 is YFSETQ. The CDR3 extends over 15 amino acids. The CDR3 nucleotides are TGCGCCGGCAGCTTGGATGTTCTCGCCACAGATACGCAGTATTTT. Its protein is CAGSLDVLATDTQYF.

The chain combines TRBV20-1 with TRBJ2-1; 7 bases agree with TRBD2. The J segment lost 3 bases and the V segment lost 6 bases, leaving 5 bases of the junction unmatched. Germline CDR1 reads DFQATT; CDR2 reads SNEGSKA (reference sequence). This CDR3 spans 13 amino acids. CDR3 in amino acids: CSAQRDIYNEQFF. The CDR3 nucleotides are TGCAGTGCGCAGCGGGATATCTACAATGAGCAGTTCTTC.

The rearrangement joins TRBV7-3 to TRBJ2-7; unclear D gene. The closer fit of TRBJ2-5 to the DNA end suggests the J call may be wrong. The germline V gene encodes CDR1 SGHTA and CDR2 FQGTGA. The CDR3 runs to 15 residues. For the CDR3, the DNA is TGTGCCAGCAGCTTAAGGGTAGAAGGGTTTGAGACCCAGTACTTC. Translated: CASSLRVEGFETQYF.

There are many counts of this clonotype. V and J are TRBV7-3 and TRBJ1-1; D is uncertain. V was pared by 5 bases and J by 0 bases, with 10 bases between. The germline V gene has CDR1 SGHTA and CDR2 FQGTGA. CDR3 length equals 14 residues. CDR3 sequence reads: CASSPSSLNTEAFF. The CDR3 coding sequence is TGTGCCAGCAGCCCGTCTTCACTGAACACTGAAGCTTTCTTT.

This clonotype was counted ten times or more. This rearrangement joins TRBV10-3 to TRBJ2-3; 7 bases agree with TRBD1. Germline assignment: CDR1 ENHRY and CDR2 SYGVKD. V gave up 4 bases and J gave up 6 bases; unmatched junction bases: 13. This CDR3 is built from 16 residues. The CDR3 DNA reads TGTGCCATCAGTGGGGCGGTCAGGGGGTTTTTGGATACGCAGTATTTT. Its protein is CAISGAVRGFLDTQYF.

This clonotype was found a few times. The chain uses TRBV15 and TRBJ1-1; TRBD1 aligns across 7 bases. Trimming cost V 0 bases and J 9 bases; bases outside gene matches: 7. The CDR3 contains 14 residues. Germline-derived CDR1 and CDR2 are LNHNV and YYDKDF (reference sequence). DNA for the CDR3: TGTGCCACCAGCAGAGATCGGGACAGTCTAAAAGCTTTCTTT. Amino acids: CATSRDRDSLKAFF.

Details on this clonotype: Given a much more abundant clone one base away, this may be a read error. The V gene is TRBV6-5, the J gene TRBJ2-5; 9 nucleotides align to TRBD1. The J call is doubtful: the DNA matches TRBJ2-7 better. The CDR3 sequence is 15 residues long. The germline V gene has CDR1 MNHEY and CDR2 SVGAGI. The CDR3 here is CASSYGGTGRYEQYF. The CDR3 DNA follows: TGTGCCAGCAGTTACGGTGGGACAGGGCGATACGAGCAGTACTTC.

This chain joins TRBV20-1 and TRBJ2-3; either TRBD1 or TRBD2 may supply D (6 bases each). Germline assignment: CDR1 DFQATT and CDR2 SNEGSKA (reference sequence). The CDR3 length is 14 residues. V lost 6 bases and J 3 bases, leaving 16 bases between the germline ends. The CDR3 DNA sequence: TGCAGTGCAAAGGAGGGGGGCCCTACAGATACGCAGTATTTT. Its translation: CSAKEGGPTDTQYF.

The V call is TRBV7-3, the J call TRBJ2-3; 10 nucleotides agree with TRBD1. There are 16 residues in the CDR3. The J segment lost 5 bases and the V segment lost 8 bases, leaving 13 bases of the junction unmatched. In germline, CDR1 is SGHTA, CDR2 FQGTGA. The CDR3 spells CASSLQGGQGIDTQYF. The CDR3 DNA reads as TGTGCCAGCTCCTTACAGGGGGGACAGGGGATAGATACGCAGTATTTT.

This clonotype was picked up many times. The V gene is TRBV6-1, the J gene TRBJ1-4, with D perhaps matching TRBD1 (5 bases). V was cut by 0 bases and J by 0 bases, with 8 bases left in between. There are 16 residues in the CDR3. Germline lookup yields CDR1 MNHNS and CDR2 SASEGT. The DNA for the CDR3 is TGTGCCAGCAGTGAAGCGGGGCGTACAACTAATGAAAAACTGTTTTTT. This gives the protein CASSEAGRTTNEKLFF.

This clonotype showed up many times. In nucleotides, the CDR3 is TGTGCCAGCAGCACCTGGTCGCCAGAGACCCAGTACTTC. Its translation is CASSTWSPETQYF. V is TRBV11-2 and J is TRBJ2-5; D remains unclear. Trimming pared 5 bases from V and 4 bases from J, leaving 11 bases between. Germline V gene data show CDR1 as SGHAT and CDR2 as FQNNGV. The CDR3 is 13 amino acids.

This clonotype has a handful of counts. The V gene is TRBV29-1, the J gene TRBJ2-2; TRBD2 might be the D (6 bases). Deletions cut 7 bases from V and 1 base from J, with 7 bases between. There are 12 residues in the CDR3. The germline CDR1 and CDR2 sequences are SQVTM and ANQGSEA. The CDR3 reads CSGGENTGELFF. In DNA, the CDR3 is TGCAGCGGGGGGGAGAACACCGGGGAGCTGTTTTTT.

This clonotype was seen ten or more times. The chain uses TRBV7-3 and TRBJ2-7, with 9 bases lining up with TRBD1. The CDR3 is 16 residues long. The germline V gene encodes CDR1 SGHTA and CDR2 FQGTGA. The J segment lost 6 bases and the V segment lost 4 bases, leaving 13 bases of the junction unmatched. The CDR3 reads CASSSSPGTGFGEQYF. Written as DNA, the CDR3 is TGTGCCAGCAGCTCCAGTCCCGGGACAGGGTTCGGCGAGCAGTACTTC. The full variable domain, with the rest looked up from reference TRBV7-3 and TRBJ2-7, is GAGVSQTPSNKVTEKGKYVELRCDPISGHTALYWYRQSLGQGPEFLIYFQGTGAADDSGLPNDRFFAVRPEGSVSTLKIQRTERGDSAVYLCASSSSPGTGFGEQYFGPGTRLTVT.

This clonotype was seen repeatedly, ten times or more. The gene calls are TRBV10-3 and TRBJ2-3, with D possibly TRBD1 on 6 matching bases. V gave up 6 bases and J gave up 0 bases, with 13 bases separating them. There are 15 residues in the CDR3. CDR1 ENHRY and CDR2 SYGVKD come from the germline V gene. Here the CDR3 reads CAIRLQGGSTDTQYF. The CDR3 DNA reads as TGTGCCATCAGGTTACAGGGTGGAAGCACAGATACGCAGTATTTT.

V and J are TRBV6-1 and TRBJ1-2, with D maybe TRBD1 (5 bases). Germline CDR1 and CDR2: MNHNS and SASEGT. V was clipped by 4 bases and J by 0 bases, with 21 bases between them. The CDR3 runs to 18 residues. CDR3 amino acids: CASSGYGREGFANYGYTF. CDR3 nucleotide sequence: TGTGCCAGCAGTGGTTACGGCAGGGAAGGGTTTGCTAACTATGGCTACACCTTC.

This clonotype was seen at least ten times. A much larger clonotype is one base distant, so this may be a read error. V gene TRBV10-3 combines with J gene TRBJ2-7, with TRBD2 matching over 7 bases. CDR1 is ENHRY and CDR2 is SYGVKD in the germline V gene. J lost 7 bases, V lost 7 bases, and 10 bases had no gene match. The CDR3 sequence is 13 residues long. CDR3 DNA sequence: TGTGCCATCATAAGGGAGGGTTACAATGAGCAGTACTTC. Translated, it gives CAIIREGYNEQYF.

There are a few counts of this clonotype. The gene calls are TRBV30 and TRBJ2-5, with 9 bases lining up with TRBD2. CDR3 length: 16 amino acids. Germline CDR1 reads GTSNPN; CDR2 reads SVGIG (reference sequence). V lost 3 bases and J lost 1; bases outside the gene matches: 9. CDR3 amino acids: CAWRPLGTSSQETQYF. The CDR3 region has the DNA TGTGCCTGGAGGCCGTTAGGGACTAGCTCCCAAGAGACCCAGTACTTC.

The CDR3 nucleotides read TGTGCCAGCAGCTTAGCGATACTGCAGACAGATACGCAGTATTTT. Its translation is CASSLAILQTDTQYF. The chain uses TRBV7-2 and TRBJ2-3; the D is unclear. This CDR3 is built from 15 residues. Germline V lookup: CDR1 SGHTA, CDR2 FQGNSA. Trimming cost V 0 bases and J 3 bases, with 10 bases left between them.

This clonotype was seen a few times. The CDR3 region has the DNA TGCGCCAGCAGACGCGGACAGGGGGACACTGAAGCTTTCTTT. Protein sequence: CASRRGQGDTEAFF. The chain has TRBV4-1 and TRBJ1-1, with 10 positions matching TRBD1. The ends lost 6 bases at V and 3 bases at J; junction bases unmatched: 4. From germline, CDR1 is MGHRA and CDR2 YSYEKL. CDR3 length: 14 amino acids.

The chain links TRBV20-1 to TRBJ2-5; D remains ambiguous. The germline V gene has CDR1 DFQATT and CDR2 SNEGSKA (reference sequence). The CDR3 sequence is 14 residues long. V gave up 6 bases and J gave up 3 bases, with 17 bases separating them. The CDR3 coding sequence is TGCAGTGCGTATGGTGTCCTTGGAAAAGAGACCCAGTACTTC. The encoded protein is CSAYGVLGKETQYF.

Notes on this clonotype: It may be a read error: a sequence one base away is much more abundant. CDR3 sequence reads: CAAERVASGELFF. The CDR3 DNA reads as TGTGCCGCCGAAAGAGTTGCTTCCGGGGAGCTGTTTTTT. The chain joins TRBV7-2 to TRBJ2-2, with unresolved D. Trimming removed 11 bases from V and 6 bases from J, with 16 bases in between. The germline V gene has CDR1 SGHTA and CDR2 FQGNSA. This CDR3 region has 13 residues.

There are many counts of this clonotype. V and J are TRBV6-1 and TRBJ2-7, with 8 bases identical to TRBD2. The CDR3 runs 13 residues. Germline assignment: CDR1 MNHNS and CDR2 SASEGT. J gave up 6 bases and V 4 bases, and 5 bases lay outside the gene matches. The CDR3 loop is CASSVAGGSEQYF. The CDR3 DNA follows: TGTGCCAGCAGTGTGGCGGGGGGAAGCGAGCAGTACTTC.

This clonotype occurred a few times. The chain couples TRBV20-1 to TRBJ1-2; 7 bases line up with TRBD1. This CDR3 has 14 residues. Germline V gene sequence: CDR1 DFQATT, CDR2 SNEGSKA (reference sequence). Trimming removed 1 base from V and 4 bases from J; junction bases left unmatched: 6. CDR3 in amino acids: CSARGAQGPYGYTF. The CDR3 DNA reads as TGCAGTGCTAGAGGGGCACAGGGGCCCTATGGCTACACCTTC.

Many counts were recorded for this clonotype. The chain employs TRBV7-9 and TRBJ2-7; no clear D gene. The CDR3 runs 14 residues. V gave up 5 bases and J gave up 2 bases, with 13 bases separating them. The V gene's germline CDR1 is SEHNR and CDR2 FQNEAQ (reference sequence). This chain's CDR3 is CASSGPSEPYEQYF. The CDR3 nucleotides are TGTGCCAGCAGCGGACCGAGCGAGCCCTACGAGCAGTACTTC.

The chain uses TRBV7-2 and TRBJ2-5, with 10 bases lining up with TRBD2. The V and J ends lost 1 base and 11 bases, in that order; junction bases with no gene match: 13. The germline gives CDR1 SGHTA, CDR2 FQGNSA. The CDR3 length is 16 residues. The CDR3 region has the DNA TGTGCCAGCAGCTTAGTAGGAGCGGGGGGGATCAATGAGCAGTACTTC. Protein product: CASSLVGAGGINEQYF.

This clonotype appeared once. The rearrangement uses TRBV3-1 and TRBJ2-3, with D uncertain. Trimming took 1 base from V and 2 from J, leaving 16 bases between them. CDR1 LGHDT and CDR2 YNNKEL come from the germline V gene (reference sequence). The CDR3 has 17 residues. The CDR3 region is CASSQGGERFATDTQYF. The CDR3 bases are TGTGCCAGCAGCCAAGGTGGAGAACGGTTTGCCACAGATACGCAGTATTTT.

The V and J genes are TRBV6-1 and TRBJ1-5; weak D call: TRBD1 (6 bases). The CDR3 has 18 amino acids. Germline V CDR1 and CDR2: MNHNS, SASEGT. V was pared by 2 bases and J by 2 bases, with 19 bases between. The CDR3 sequence is CASSERVPGGSGNQPQHF. Here the CDR3 DNA reads TGTGCCAGCAGTGAACGGGTACCGGGGGGCAGCGGCAATCAGCCCCAGCATTTT.

The chain uses TRBV20-1 and TRBJ1-5; tentatively, D is TRBD1 (5 bases). V lost 6 bases and J lost 5, with 14 bases in between. There are 13 residues in the CDR3. The germline V gene has CDR1 DFQATT and CDR2 SNEGSKA (reference sequence). The CDR3 loop reads CSASPQGHQPQHF. CDR3 sequence (DNA): TGCAGTGCCTCCCCCCAGGGACATCAGCCCCAGCATTTT.

The chain joins TRBV30 to TRBJ2-5; TRBD2 agrees at 8 bases. V lost 1 base to trimming and J lost 9 bases; unmatched junction nucleotides: 19. The CDR3 length is 17 residues. Germline lookup yields CDR1 GTSNPN and CDR2 SVGIG (reference sequence). The CDR3 DNA reads TGTGCCTGGAGTGGGGGGCTCCTCCAGGGGCTGCGGGGGGCCCAGTACTTC. Translated: CAWSGGLLQGLRGAQYF.